The 31 T cell receptor beta chains listed next were all sequenced from one sample in a study of beta chain features in type 1 diabetes. Study-level points and caveats: In every one of the four CD4+ subsets, TCRB CDR3s were moderately but significantly shorter in Type 1 diabetes patients.

As every portion of the isolated RNA was reverse transcribed, the sequencing read expressed TCRB transcripts. Using immunoSEQ multiplex PCR, the repertoire was profiled, and TCRdb retains in-frame clones only, with some absent. The repertoire has under 150,000 clones, 15% to 20% of them found once; the top ten carry roughly 2.6%. For these TCRs, the target antigens are not known. What was sequenced was central memory CD4+ T cells from blood. The receptors shown here come from a man aged 18 to 35 with type 1 diabetes.

This clone was counted only a few times. The chain couples TRBV18 to TRBJ2-1; D uncertain. The V gene's germline CDR1 is KGHSH and CDR2 LQKENI. The V end was cut by 3 bases, the J end by 0 bases, with 9 bases between. This CDR3 has 15 amino acids. CDR3 protein: CASSPRLGSYNEQFF. The CDR3 nucleotides are TGTGCCAGCTCACCTAGGCTTGGCTCCTACAATGAGCAGTTCTTC.

This clone appeared a few times. This chain uses TRBV7-2 with TRBJ2-3, with 9 bases fitting TRBD1. Unmatched junction bases numbered 9, after V lost 5 bases and J lost 9 bases. The CDR3 loop spans 14 amino acids. Germline assignment: CDR1 SGHTA and CDR2 FQGNSA. The CDR3 bases are TGTGCCAGCAGCCCTAGGGGAGGGACAGGGACGCAGTATTTT. As protein: CASSPRGGTGTQYF.

In DNA, the CDR3 is TGTGCCAGCAGTACAGCCGGGACAGCGTCCTACGAGCAGTACTTC. Translated, it gives CASSTAGTASYEQYF. The chain combines TRBV28 with TRBJ2-7; 7 bases agree with TRBD1. The J segment lost 1 base and the V segment lost 5 bases, leaving 8 bases of the junction unmatched. Looked up from germline, CDR1 is MDHEN and CDR2 is SYDVKM. The CDR3 is 15 amino acids.

The gene calls are TRBV7-2 and TRBJ2-1; no clear D gene. Germline lookup yields CDR1 SGHTA and CDR2 FQGNSA. The CDR3 has 13 amino acids. V gave up 4 bases and J gave up 4 bases, with 8 bases separating them. The CDR3, as DNA: TGTGCCAGCAGCTCGGTAGGATACAATGAGCAGTTCTTC. It codes for CASSSVGYNEQFF.

The V and J genes are TRBV29-1 and TRBJ2-5; a possible D gene is TRBD1 (5 bases). The J call may be in error: the DNA end matches TRBJ2-7 better. The CDR3 length is 14 residues. CDR1 is SQVTM, CDR2 ANQGSEA, per germline. CDR3 bases: TGCAGCGTGACCTCTGGAAGGGGAACCTACGAGCAGTACTTC. Its protein is CSVTSGRGTYEQYF.

V gene TRBV5-1 combines with J gene TRBJ1-6, with TRBD1 as a possible D gene (5 bases). Per the germline V gene, CDR1 is SGHRS and CDR2 is YFSETQ. The CDR3 runs 16 residues. V lost 0 bases and J 9 bases, leaving 16 bases between the germline ends. CDR3 loop: CASSLDLRVLSSPLHF. CDR3 DNA sequence: TGCGCCAGCAGCTTGGACCTCAGGGTGCTTAGTTCACCCCTCCACTTT.

This clone appeared a few times. The CDR3 sequence: CASSWYEQFF. In DNA, the CDR3 is TGCGCCAGCAGCTGGTATGAGCAGTTCTTC. V and J are TRBV5-1 and TRBJ2-1; D is uncertain. CDR1 is SGHRS and CDR2 is YFSETQ in the germline V gene. V lost 3 bases and J lost 8, with 3 bases in between. The CDR3 has 10 amino acids. Complete variable domain (other parts from reference TRBV5-1 and TRBJ2-1): KAGVTQTPRYLIKTRGQQVTLSCSPISGHRSVSWYQQTPGQGLQFLFEYFSETQRNKGNFPGRFSGRQFSNSRSEMNVSTLELGDSALYLCASSWYEQFFGPGTRLTVL.

This rearrangement joins TRBV2 to TRBJ2-7; 7 bases map to TRBD1. The CDR3 runs to 16 residues. Germline trimming cut 5 bases from V and 4 bases from J; bases unmatched to any gene: 14. CDR1 is SNHLY, CDR2 FYNNEI, per germline. The CDR3 DNA reads TGTGCCAGCAGTTTTAGACAGGGTCGACTAATATACGAGCAGTACTTC. Translation gives CASSFRQGRLIYEQYF.

The J gene is TRBJ2-2, the V gene TRBV9; D gene uncertain. CDR1 is SGDLS and CDR2 is YYNGEE in the germline V gene. V lost 3 bases and J lost 9, with 15 bases in between. The CDR3 loop spans 14 amino acids. CDR3: CASSERTSARELFF. CDR3 sequence (DNA): TGTGCCAGCAGCGAACGGACCTCCGCGAGGGAGCTGTTTTTT.

There are a few counts of this clone. V is TRBV10-3 and J is TRBJ2-7; 10 bases align to TRBD1. CDR1 and CDR2 from the germline V gene are ENHRY and SYGVKD. V lost 10 bases, J lost 3 bases, and 12 bases stayed unmatched. This CDR3 comprises 15 residues. The DNA of the CDR3 is TGTGCCAGCAGAGAAGGGACAGGGGCCTACTACGAGCAGTACTTC. Its translation: CASREGTGAYYEQYF.

This clone was observed a handful of times. CDR3 protein: CASTRTAGGYEQYF. The CDR3 DNA is TGTGCCAGCACCCGTACCGCCGGGGGGTACGAGCAGTACTTC. The rearrangement links TRBV7-9 to TRBJ2-7; TRBD2 agrees at 7 bases. Germline CDR1 reads SEHNR; CDR2 reads FQNEAQ (reference sequence). The V and J ends lost 7 bases and 4 bases, in that order; junction bases with no gene match: 10. The CDR3 runs 14 residues.

The table lists this clone with a few counts. This chain uses TRBV20-1 with TRBJ2-5; either TRBD1 or TRBD2 may supply D (5 bases each). The ends were cut back, 4 bases at V and 7 bases at J, with 10 bases in the middle. Germline V gene data show CDR1 as DFQATT and CDR2 as SNEGSKA (reference sequence). This CDR3 has 11 residues. The CDR3 DNA is TGCAGTGCTAAAGGGACGGGGACCCAGTACTTC. Protein sequence: CSAKGTGTQYF.

This clone was picked up a small number of times. The chain has TRBV25-1 and TRBJ2-1, with D possibly TRBD2 on 5 matching bases. Trimming cost V 3 bases and J 6 bases, with 18 bases left between them. This CDR3 comprises 16 residues. The germline gives CDR1 MGHDK, CDR2 SYGVNS. CDR3 DNA sequence: TGTGCCAGCAGTGATCGGACGGCGGGTGGTGGCAATGAGCAGTTCTTC. Translating gives CASSDRTAGGGNEQFF.

This clone was seen only a few times. The chain couples TRBV7-2 to TRBJ2-1; tentatively, D is TRBD1 (6 bases). Germline CDR1 reads SGHTA; CDR2 reads FQGNSA. Trimming took 10 bases from V and 0 from J, leaving 22 bases between them. The CDR3 contains 17 residues. The CDR3 DNA reads as TGTGCCACGACGGTGGGGGCTCCGGGACGCTCCTACAATGAGCAGTTCTTC. Amino acid sequence: CATTVGAPGRSYNEQFF. Complete variable domain (other parts from reference TRBV7-2 and TRBJ2-1): GAGVSQSPSNKVTEKGKDVELRCDPISGHTALYWYRQSLGQGLEFLIYFQGNSAPDKSGLPSDRFSAERTGGSVSTLTIQRTQQEDSAVYLCATTVGAPGRSYNEQFFGPGTRLTVL.

The chain couples TRBV19 to TRBJ2-2; perhaps TRBD1 as D (6 bases). CDR1 LNHDA and CDR2 SQIVND come from the germline V gene (reference sequence). V lost 3 bases and J 3 bases, leaving 17 bases between the germline ends. There are 17 residues in the CDR3. The CDR3: CASSIGMGRQDTGELFF. CDR3 sequence (DNA): TGTGCCAGTAGTATCGGGATGGGTAGACAGGACACCGGGGAGCTGTTTTTT.

This chain connects TRBV5-1 to TRBJ2-5; no definite D call. V lost 5 bases and J 4 bases, leaving 9 bases between the germline ends. The CDR3 covers 12 residues. The germline V gene encodes CDR1 SGHRS and CDR2 YFSETQ. The CDR3 protein is CASSLSGETQYF. The CDR3 DNA reads as TGCGCCAGCAGTTTATCGGGAGAGACCCAGTACTTC.

The rearrangement uses TRBV18 and TRBJ1-1; D remains unclear. This CDR3 spans 13 amino acids. Trimming stripped 5 bases from V and 2 bases from J, with 9 bases between. Germline values: CDR1 KGHSH, CDR2 LQKENI. The CDR3 region has the DNA TGTGCCAGCTCAGGGATGATTAACACTGAAGCTTTCTTT. Encoded protein: CASSGMINTEAFF.

In its sample, this clone was seen a few times. CDR3 nucleotide sequence: TGCGCCAGCAGCCAAGTTGCTGGTGTGAGCTATGGCTACACCTTC. Translating gives CASSQVAGVSYGYTF. The chain combines TRBV4-3 with TRBJ1-2; no clear D gene. There are 15 residues in the CDR3. CDR1 and CDR2 (germline): LGHNA, YSLEER. Trimming stripped 1 base from V and 4 bases from J, with 13 bases between.

This clone was counted a few times. V usage is TRBV18 and J usage is TRBJ2-1, with a possible D match to TRBD2 (6 bases). The CDR3 loop spans 13 amino acids. The germline V gene encodes CDR1 KGHSH and CDR2 LQKENI. V was shortened by 6 bases and J by 10 bases, with 16 bases between the two germline ends. CDR3 DNA sequence: TGTGCCAGCTCGAGTAGCGCGGGAATCGAGCAGTTCTTC. Its protein product is CASSSSAGIEQFF.

This clone was counted between two and nine times. It is likely a read error: a sequence one base away is far more abundant. The chain employs TRBV29-1 and TRBJ2-6, with D tentatively TRBD1 or TRBD2 (5 bases each). Germline assignment: CDR1 SQVTM and CDR2 ANQGSEA. V was shortened by 4 bases and J by 0 bases, with 16 bases between the two germline ends. This CDR3 has 17 amino acids. CDR3 nucleotides: TGCAGCGTTGCCCCTGGACCGGGGCGCTCTGGGGCCAACGTCCTGACTTTC. This sequence encodes CSVAPGPGRSGANVLTF. Filled out from reference TRBV29-1 and TRBJ2-6, the complete variable domain reads SAVISQKPSRDICQRGTSLTIQCQVDSQVTMMFWYRQQPGQSLTLIATANQGSEATYESGFVIDKFPISRPNLTFSTLTVSNMSPEDSSIYLCSVAPGPGRSGANVLTFGAGSRLTVL.

V and J are TRBV28 and TRBJ2-3, with a possible D match to TRBD2 (5 bases). The germline V gene encodes CDR1 MDHEN and CDR2 SYDVKM. This CDR3 contains 14 residues. V lost 5 bases and J 6 bases, leaving 15 bases between the germline ends. The CDR3 reads CASSPIPGLDTQYF. The DNA of the CDR3 is TGTGCCAGCAGTCCTATCCCAGGACTGGATACGCAGTATTTT.

The chain employs TRBV2 and TRBJ2-5; D might be TRBD1 or TRBD2, each matching 6 bases. V lost 6 bases, J lost 7 bases, and 18 bases lay in between. Germline lookup yields CDR1 SNHLY and CDR2 FYNNEI. CDR3 length: 14 residues. CDR3 protein: CASSPGGGPGTQYF. CDR3 nucleotide sequence: TGTGCCAGCAGCCCCGGTGGGGGGCCAGGGACCCAGTACTTC.

This clone qualifies as medium-sized. J is TRBJ2-5 and V is TRBV2; D is unresolved. V lost 7 bases and J lost 5, with 11 bases in between. There are 12 residues in the CDR3. CDR1 is SNHLY, CDR2 FYNNEI, per germline. CDR3 amino acids: CASTTTGETQYF. CDR3 bases: TGTGCCAGCACTACCACCGGGGAGACCCAGTACTTC.

The V and J genes are TRBV6-1 and TRBJ2-2, with 7 bases aligning to TRBD1. The CDR3 is made up of 14 amino acids. Germline V gene lookup returns CDR1 MNHNS and CDR2 SASEGT. V lost 4 bases and J lost 3; bases outside the gene matches: 2. The CDR3 region has the DNA TGTGCCAGCAGTGGAGGACAGGACACCGGGGAGCTGTTTTTT. Translating it yields CASSGGQDTGELFF.

The chain is built from TRBV29-1 and TRBJ2-1; tentatively, D is TRBD1 (5 bases). The CDR3 extends over 12 amino acids. The V and J ends lost 7 bases and 8 bases respectively, with 15 bases between them. Germline-derived CDR1 and CDR2 are SQVTM and ANQGSEA. The DNA for the CDR3 is TGCAGCGGCGACAGCAATGGGGATGAGCAGTTCTTC. Its translation: CSGDSNGDEQFF.

The rearrangement joins TRBV30 to TRBJ1-6; 9 bases align to TRBD1. CDR1 and CDR2 (germline): GTSNPN, SVGIG (reference sequence). The J segment lost 7 bases and the V segment lost 8 bases, leaving 6 bases of the junction unmatched. The CDR3 runs to 13 residues. The CDR3 region is CATQTGGNSPLHF. The CDR3 coding sequence is TGTGCCACCCAGACAGGGGGGAATTCACCCCTCCACTTT.

This clone was seen a handful of times. This chain joins TRBV20-1 and TRBJ2-3; the D is unclear. This CDR3 region has 11 residues. Looked up from germline, CDR1 is DFQATT and CDR2 is SNEGSKA (reference sequence). Trimming removed 5 bases at V and 5 bases at J, with 8 bases between. The CDR3 sequence: CSADSRDTQYF. The DNA for the CDR3 is TGCAGTGCTGATTCCCGAGATACGCAGTATTTT.

The chain has TRBV29-1 and TRBJ2-1; no firm D call. CDR3 size: 14 residues. CDR1 and CDR2 from the germline V gene are SQVTM and ANQGSEA. Trimming took 4 bases from V and 4 from J, leaving 14 bases between them. The CDR3 DNA is TGCAGCGTTGGACGGGCTTCTGGGTACAATGAGCAGTTCTTC. Amino acid sequence: CSVGRASGYNEQFF.

The table lists this clone with a few counts. With a far larger clone one base away, a read error is the likely cause. The chain recombines TRBV29-1 with TRBJ2-3; D perhaps matches TRBD1 (5 bases). V was pared by 7 bases and J by 0 bases, with 11 bases between. CDR1 and CDR2 (germline): SQVTM, ANQGSEA. This CDR3 comprises 13 residues. CDR3 in DNA: TGCAGCGGTGACAGCTTTAGCACAGATACGCAGTATTTT. The encoded protein is CSGDSFSTDTQYF.

The CDR3 nucleotides read TGTGCCAGCAGCTTACGACTAGCGGGAGGAGGAGAGACCCAGTACTTC. Translating it yields CASSLRLAGGGETQYF. The genes are TRBV13 and TRBJ2-5; TRBD2 matches 13 bases. Germline V gene sequence: CDR1 PRHDT, CDR2 FYEKMQ (reference sequence). CDR3 size: 16 residues. J was trimmed by 4 bases and V by 2 bases; bases with no gene match: 4.

This clone was picked up a small number of times. The chain couples TRBV9 to TRBJ1-2; D is unresolved. The CDR3 runs 14 residues. The germline V gene has CDR1 SGDLS and CDR2 YYNGEE. V was clipped by 0 bases and J by 0 bases, with 6 bases between them. In nucleotides, the CDR3 is TGTGCCAGCAGCGTAGCTACGGCTAACTATGGCTACACCTTC. Protein: CASSVATANYGYTF.